The 12 T cell receptor beta chains below all came from one sample that was sequenced in a study of blood T cell repertoires in COVID-19. Method: immunoSEQ multiplex PCR; TCRdb's copy keeps in-frame clones and lacks some. This table holds fewer than 350,000 clones, more than 80% found once. The specimen sequenced was peripheral blood. The receptors come from a woman in her thirties with COVID-19, enrolled during active disease.

This clone was picked up a small number of times. The chain employs TRBV3-1 (or the pseudogene TRBV3-2) and TRBJ1-2; 7 positions match TRBD1. There are 13 residues in the CDR3. Trimming cost V 4 bases and J 3 bases; bases outside gene matches: 2. Germline CDR1 is LGHDT and CDR2 is YNNKEL (reference sequence). CDR3 in amino acids: CASSRRGDYGYTF. The CDR3, as DNA: TGTGCCAGCAGCCGCAGGGGGGACTATGGCTACACCTTC.

The gene calls are TRBV19 and TRBJ1-2, with 7 bases aligning to TRBD1. V lost 5 bases, J lost 0 bases, and 6 bases stayed unmatched. The CDR3 consists of 15 residues. Germline V gives CDR1 LNHDA, CDR2 SQIVND (reference sequence). The CDR3 bases are TGTGCCAGTAGTGCTGGGGACAGTTCTAACTATGGCTACACCTTC. It yields the protein CASSAGDSSNYGYTF.

The table lists this clone with a few counts. V is TRBV12-3 or TRBV12-4 and J is TRBJ1-2, with TRBD1 identical over 8 bases. With 6 bases clipped from V and 8 bases from J, the junction kept 5 bases outside the gene matches. The CDR3 length is 12 residues. The CDR3 DNA reads as TGTGCCAGCAGCCCAGGGGGCCGCGGCTACACCTTC. Amino acid sequence: CASSPGGRGYTF.

This chain uses TRBV11-3 with TRBJ2-5; D possibly corresponds to TRBD2 (6 bases). Trimming cost V 0 bases and J 3 bases, with 11 bases left between them. This CDR3 contains 15 residues. The germline V gene encodes CDR1 SGHNT and CDR2 YENEEA. The CDR3 bases are TGTGCCAGCAGCTTAGAGGGGCGGGGTAAAGAGACCCAGTACTTC. Amino acids: CASSLEGRGKETQYF. The whole variable domain, filled in from reference TRBV11-3 and TRBJ2-5, reads EAGVVQSPRYKIIEKKQPVAFWCNPISGHNTLYWYLQNLGQGPELLIRYENEEAVDDSQLPKDRFSAERLKGVDSTLKIQPAELGDSAVYLCASSLEGRGKETQYFGPGTRLLVL.

This clone was recorded once. The rearrangement uses TRBV3-1 (or the pseudogene TRBV3-2) and TRBJ1-2; D is unresolved. The germline V and J ends were trimmed by 1 base and 4 bases, with 4 bases remaining between them. Germline-derived CDR1 and CDR2 are LGHDT and YNNKEL (reference sequence). The CDR3 runs 12 residues. CDR3 amino acids: CASSQGPYGYTF. Here the CDR3 DNA reads TGTGCCAGCAGCCAAGGGCCCTATGGCTACACCTTC.

The V and J genes are TRBV2 and TRBJ1-6; TRBD1 matches 7 bases. The ends lost 7 bases at V and 4 bases at J; junction bases unmatched: 1. The CDR3 length is 13 residues. The germline V gene encodes CDR1 SNHLY and CDR2 FYNNEI. The CDR3 loop is CASKGQYNSPLHF. The CDR3 bases are TGTGCCAGCAAGGGACAGTATAATTCACCCCTCCACTTT.

The chain employs TRBV5-1 and TRBJ1-6; TRBD1 aligns across 9 bases. V lost 0 bases to trimming and J lost 10 bases; unmatched junction nucleotides: 5. CDR1 SGHRS and CDR2 YFSETQ come from the germline V gene. The CDR3 is made up of 15 amino acids. The CDR3 DNA reads TGCGCCAGCAGCTTGGACGGGACAGGGCAATCACCCCTCCACTTT. Its protein product is CASSLDGTGQSPLHF. The full variable domain, with the rest looked up from reference TRBV5-1 and TRBJ1-6, is KAGVTQTPRYLIKTRGQQVTLSCSPISGHRSVSWYQQTPGQGLQFLFEYFSETQRNKGNFPGRFSGRQFSNSRSEMNVSTLELGDSALYLCASSLDGTGQSPLHFGNGTRLTVT.

Details on this clone: Other DNA sequences in the same sample also yield this CDR3. CDR3 in amino acids: CASSPRTGQETQYF. The CDR3 nucleotides read TGTGCCAGCAGCCCCCGGACAGGGCAAGAGACCCAGTACTTC. The rearrangement joins TRBV7-9 to TRBJ2-5; 8 bases fit TRBD1. V was clipped by 5 bases and J by 2 bases; unmatched bases: 4. This CDR3 contains 14 residues. CDR1 is SEHNR, CDR2 FQNEAQ, per germline (reference sequence).

The table lists this clone with a count of one. The V gene is TRBV28, the J gene TRBJ1-5, with D unclear. The germline CDR1 and CDR2 sequences are MDHEN and SYDVKM. Trimming left V 1 base short and J 4 bases short, with 8 bases between. CDR3 length equals 14 residues. CDR3 nucleotide sequence: TGTGCCAGCAGTTTATCCCCACGGAATCAGCCCCAGCATTTT. Translation: CASSLSPRNQPQHF.

Details on this clone: This may be a read error, as it is one base from a much larger clone. The identical CDR3 is also encoded by other nucleotide sequences in the sample. The gene calls are TRBV7-2 and TRBJ2-7; D is undetermined. V was shortened by 6 bases and J by 2 bases, with 5 bases between the two germline ends. Germline V gene data show CDR1 as SGHTA and CDR2 as FQGNSA. This CDR3 is built from 11 residues. CDR3 DNA: TGTGCCAGCAGTTCAGCCTACGAGCAGTACTTC. This translates into CASSSAYEQYF. The complete variable domain, with remaining parts taken from reference TRBV7-2 and TRBJ2-7, reads GAGVSQSPSNKVTEKGKDVELRCDPISGHTALYWYRQSLGQGLEFLIYFQGNSAPDKSGLPSDRFSAERTGGSVSTLTIQRTQQEDSAVYLCASSSAYEQYFGPGTRLTVT.

This chain joins TRBV30 and TRBJ2-7, with D tentatively TRBD2 (5 bases). Per germline, CDR1 GTSNPN and CDR2 SVGIG (reference sequence). The V gene lost 2 bases and the J gene lost 3 bases, with 11 bases spanning the gap. The CDR3 sequence is 13 residues long. The CDR3 spells CAWSPGINYEQYF. As DNA, the CDR3 is TGTGCCTGGAGTCCCGGGATCAACTACGAGCAGTACTTC.

The rearrangement links TRBV7-9 to TRBJ1-3, with D perhaps TRBD1 (5 bases). V lost 3 bases and J lost 4, with 10 bases in between. This CDR3 contains 14 residues. Germline assignment: CDR1 SEHNR and CDR2 FQNEAQ (reference sequence). CDR3: CASSFVQGGNTIYF. The CDR3, as DNA: TGTGCCAGCAGCTTCGTCCAGGGAGGAAACACCATATATTTT.